This T cell receptor (beta chain) was retrieved from a study of cytomegalovirus exposure and HLA in healthy donors. Regarding the study as a whole: Sequencing likely produced, as an artifact, a cluster of highly shared sequence variants. Accurate HLA-A and HLA-B prediction from TCR beta sequences was reported for most subjects.

Primers: 60 Vbeta forward and 13 Jbeta reverse. Data came from immunoSEQ multiplex PCR; TCRdb stores just in-frame clones and leaves some out. The sample lists roughly 150,000 clones; approximately 72% were seen once. CDR1 and CDR2 from the germline V gene are MNHEY and SVGAGI. This CDR3 spans 15 amino acids. V dropped 0 bases and J dropped 0 bases, with 6 bases sitting between them. As for this clone: Its antigen is not known. Other nucleotide sequences from this sample produce the same CDR3.

The receptor comes from a man aged 18 to 35 in good health and CMV-seronegative. This chain uses TRBV6-5 with TRBJ2-1, with TRBD2 as a possible D gene (5 bases). The sequencing input was PBMCs. This chain's CDR3 is CASSYSGGSYNEQFF. DNA for the CDR3: TGTGCCAGCAGTTACTCTGGAGGCTCCTACAATGAGCAGTTCTTC.